A selection of T cell receptor beta chains follows, all from one sample in a study of identical twins. Each CDR3 protein is one row after TCRdb ran MiXCR on the 5' RACE reads. The sample lists approximately 700,000 distinct CDR3 sequences; approximately 6.1% were seen once. The sequenced sample consisted of naive T cells sorted from blood. These receptors were collected from a man between 18 and 29 years old in good health. Each CDR3 is given with its conserved first and last residue. The order of the fields is J gene, CDR3 length, V gene, D gene, clone size, CDR3 protein, CDR3 DNA. The D gene is left open where the match is weak. The listing skips clone size in some rows; elsewhere it reads once, few, many or a size class.

j_gene: TRBJ2-1; len: 15; v_gene: TRBV6-5; d_gene: NA; abundance: NA; CDR3aa: CASSYGLSRGGEQFF; CDR3nt: TGTGCCAGCAGTTACGGGCTGAGCAGGGGCGGTGAGCAGTTCTTC
j_gene: TRBJ1-5; len: 16; v_gene: TRBV7-2; d_gene: NA; abundance: few; CDR3aa: CASSLTPGVGRQPQHF; CDR3nt: TGTGCCAGCAGCCTCACACCAGGGGTAGGTAGGCAGCCCCAGCATTTT
j_gene: TRBJ2-3; len: 19; v_gene: TRBV27; d_gene: NA; abundance: NA; CDR3aa: CASRPVAHSSRKDTDTQYF; CDR3nt: TGTGCCAGCAGGCCGGTAGCCCATAGTTCGCGGAAGGACACAGATACGCAGTATTTT
j_gene: TRBJ1-2; len: 17; v_gene: TRBV24-1; d_gene: NA; abundance: many; CDR3aa: CATSGNRNPLVFYGYTF; CDR3nt: TGTGCCACCAGTGGAAACAGAAACCCCCTCGTCTTCTATGGCTACACCTTC
j_gene: TRBJ1-4; len: 14; v_gene: TRBV20-1; d_gene: NA; abundance: many; CDR3aa: CSARDLAANEKLFF; CDR3nt: TGCAGTGCTAGAGATCTAGCGGCTAATGAAAAACTGTTTTTT
j_gene: TRBJ2-2; len: 15; v_gene: TRBV20-1; d_gene: TRBD2; abundance: NA; CDR3aa: CSASLAGPNTGELFF; CDR3nt: TGCAGTGCTTCCCTAGCGGGCCCGAACACCGGGGAGCTGTTTTTT
j_gene: TRBJ2-3; len: 14; v_gene: TRBV25-1; d_gene: NA; abundance: many; CDR3aa: CASSKTGLTDTQYF; CDR3nt: TGTGCCAGCAGTAAAACAGGGCTCACAGATACGCAGTATTTT
j_gene: TRBJ2-3; len: 16; v_gene: TRBV7-3; d_gene: TRBD2; abundance: many; CDR3aa: CASRTGLAGGVDTQYF; CDR3nt: TGTGCCAGCAGGACGGGACTAGCGGGAGGAGTTGATACGCAGTATTTT
j_gene: TRBJ1-5; len: 11; v_gene: TRBV29-1; d_gene: NA; abundance: few; CDR3aa: CSVVNRGFQHF; CDR3nt: TGCAGCGTTGTTAATAGGGGGTTCCAGCATTTT
j_gene: TRBJ2-3; len: 15; v_gene: TRBV7-9; d_gene: NA; abundance: few; CDR3aa: CASSLVLATTDTQYF; CDR3nt: TGTGCCAGCAGTTTAGTGTTAGCCACCACAGATACGCAGTATTTT
j_gene: TRBJ2-1; len: 15; v_gene: TRBV7-8; d_gene: TRBD2; abundance: few; CDR3aa: CASSTILAGAYEQFF; CDR3nt: TGTGCCAGCAGCACAATACTAGCGGGGGCCTATGAGCAGTTCTTC
j_gene: TRBJ1-2; len: 14; v_gene: TRBV19; d_gene: NA; abundance: few; CDR3aa: CASTPFPGLVGYTF; CDR3nt: TGTGCCAGTACTCCTTTTCCAGGGTTGGTCGGCTACACCTTC
j_gene: TRBJ2-4; len: 14; v_gene: TRBV6-1; d_gene: TRBD2; abundance: few; CDR3aa: CASSLRRGGNIQYF; CDR3nt: TGTGCCAGCAGCCTACGCCGGGGGGGAAACATTCAGTACTTC
j_gene: TRBJ2-2; len: 15; v_gene: TRBV12-3/TRBV12-4; d_gene: NA; abundance: many; CDR3aa: CASSHLPGSSGELFF; CDR3nt: TGTGCCAGCAGTCACCTGCCGGGCTCTTCCGGGGAGCTGTTTTTT
j_gene: TRBJ2-2; len: 12; v_gene: TRBV4-3; d_gene: NA; abundance: few; CDR3aa: CASSQEAGELFF; CDR3nt: TGCGCCAGCAGCCAAGAGGCCGGGGAGCTGTTTTTT
j_gene: TRBJ2-2; len: 16; v_gene: TRBV20-1; d_gene: TRBD1; abundance: few; CDR3aa: CSASHPGTGSTGELFF; CDR3nt: TGCAGTGCCTCCCACCCCGGGACAGGGAGTACCGGGGAGCTGTTTTTT
j_gene: TRBJ2-1; len: 14; v_gene: TRBV20-1; d_gene: TRBD2; abundance: many; CDR3aa: CSATAGGPGDEQFF; CDR3nt: TGCAGTGCTACGGCGGGGGGTCCTGGGGATGAGCAGTTCTTC
j_gene: TRBJ1-3; len: 15; v_gene: TRBV30; d_gene: NA; abundance: few; CDR3aa: CAWSRSMGSGNTIYF; CDR3nt: TGTGCCTGGAGCAGATCGATGGGATCCGGAAACACCATATATTTT
j_gene: TRBJ2-5; len: 15; v_gene: TRBV27; d_gene: TRBD1; abundance: NA; CDR3aa: CASRIIMDRQETQYF; CDR3nt: TGTGCCAGCAGAATCATTATGGACAGGCAGGAGACCCAGTACTTC
j_gene: TRBJ2-1; len: 11; v_gene: TRBV5-6; d_gene: NA; abundance: many; CDR3aa: CASSQGIEQFF; CDR3nt: TGTGCCAGCAGCCAGGGGATTGAGCAGTTCTTC
j_gene: TRBJ2-1; len: 13; v_gene: TRBV10-3; d_gene: TRBD1; abundance: many; CDR3aa: CAISEDRGFEQFF; CDR3nt: TGTGCCATCAGTGAAGACAGGGGGTTTGAGCAGTTCTTC
j_gene: TRBJ2-3; len: 11; v_gene: TRBV29-1; d_gene: NA; abundance: many; CDR3aa: CSHTRGDTQYF; CDR3nt: TGCAGCCACACTCGAGGGGATACGCAGTATTTT
j_gene: TRBJ2-5; len: 15; v_gene: TRBV6-1; d_gene: TRBD1; abundance: few; CDR3aa: CASRPPGQFFETQYF; CDR3nt: TGTGCCAGCAGGCCTCCGGGACAGTTTTTCGAGACCCAGTACTTC
j_gene: TRBJ2-2; len: 16; v_gene: TRBV12-3/TRBV12-4; d_gene: TRBD2; abundance: many; CDR3aa: CASSPGEGPNTGELFF; CDR3nt: TGTGCCAGCAGCCCGGGGGAGGGGCCGAACACCGGGGAGCTGTTTTTT
j_gene: TRBJ2-7; len: 14; v_gene: TRBV12-3/TRBV12-4; d_gene: NA; abundance: many; CDR3aa: CASSLASSLYEQYF; CDR3nt: TGTGCCAGCAGTTTGGCAAGTTCCCTTTACGAGCAGTACTTC